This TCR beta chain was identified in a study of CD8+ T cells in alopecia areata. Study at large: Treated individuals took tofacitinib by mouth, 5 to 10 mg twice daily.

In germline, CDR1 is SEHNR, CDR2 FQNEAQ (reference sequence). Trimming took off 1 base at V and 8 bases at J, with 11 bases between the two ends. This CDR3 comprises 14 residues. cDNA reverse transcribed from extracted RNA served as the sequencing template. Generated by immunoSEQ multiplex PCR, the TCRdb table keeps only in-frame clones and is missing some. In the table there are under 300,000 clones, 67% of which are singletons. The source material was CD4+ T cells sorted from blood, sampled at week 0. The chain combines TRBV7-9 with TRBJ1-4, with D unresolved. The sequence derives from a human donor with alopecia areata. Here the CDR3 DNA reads TGTGCCAGCAGCTTAGGAATAAAGAACGAAAAACTGTTTTTT. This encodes CASSLGIKNEKLFF.